The clone carrying this T cell receptor beta chain was recorded many times. Its target is unknown. The sample is drawn from a study of T cells in Graves' hyperthyroidism and ophthalmopathy. Study background: It was at initial diagnosis, before any treatment, that peripheral blood was collected. Study-wide points: Blood also carried most thyroid clonotypes expanded above 0.001.

In the ophthalmopathy cohort, Clinical Activity Score was at least 3, NOSPECS grade at least 4, and duration under 3 months. The study based diagnoses on clinical symptoms, serum thyroxine and TRAb, thyroid ultrasound and orbital computed tomography. From RNA transcripts, TCR beta CDR3 regions were amplified. TCR CDR3 regions were first amplified by RT-PCR with HTBI primers. TCRdb re-analysed the multiplex PCR reads in MiXCR, keeping a single row per CDR3 protein. The table records about 640,000 distinct CDR3 sequences, more than 14% of them present only once. Between the trimmed V and J ends, which lost 6 bases and 2 bases, there was a span of 13 bases. This CDR3 is 14 amino acids long. Germline CDR1 reads MNHEY; CDR2 reads SVGEGT.

The sequence came from a woman in her forties or fifties with Graves' ophthalmopathy. Sequencing was done on a sample of blood. The genes are TRBV6-2 or TRBV6-3 and TRBJ1-1; no clear D. Here the CDR3 DNA reads TGTGCCAGCAGCCTAGATCCCTCCAACACTGAAGCTTTCTTT. This sequence encodes CASSLDPSNTEAFF.